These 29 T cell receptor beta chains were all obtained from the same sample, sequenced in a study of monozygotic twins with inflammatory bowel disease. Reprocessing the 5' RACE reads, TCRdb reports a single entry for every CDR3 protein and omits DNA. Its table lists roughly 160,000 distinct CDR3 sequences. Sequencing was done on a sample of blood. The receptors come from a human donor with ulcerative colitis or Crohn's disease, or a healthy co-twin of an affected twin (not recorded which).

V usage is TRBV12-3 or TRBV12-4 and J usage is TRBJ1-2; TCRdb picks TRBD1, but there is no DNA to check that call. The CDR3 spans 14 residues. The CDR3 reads CASSSLPGGYGYTF.

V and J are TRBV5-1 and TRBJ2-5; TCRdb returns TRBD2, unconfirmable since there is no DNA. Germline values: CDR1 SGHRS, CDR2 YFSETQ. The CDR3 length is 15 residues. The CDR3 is CASSLRASGQETQYF.

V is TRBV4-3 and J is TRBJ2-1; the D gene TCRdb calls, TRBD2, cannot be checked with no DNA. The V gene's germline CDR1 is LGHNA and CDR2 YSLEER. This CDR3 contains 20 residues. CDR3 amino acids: CASSQDLYPGTTSSYNEQFF.

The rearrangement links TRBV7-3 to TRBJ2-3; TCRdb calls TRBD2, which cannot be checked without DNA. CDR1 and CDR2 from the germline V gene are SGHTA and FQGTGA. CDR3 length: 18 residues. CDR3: CASSPGRGLFTSADTQYF.

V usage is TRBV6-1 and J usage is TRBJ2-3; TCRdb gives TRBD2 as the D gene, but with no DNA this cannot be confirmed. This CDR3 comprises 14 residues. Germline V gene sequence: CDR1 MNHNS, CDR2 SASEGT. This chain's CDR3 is CATTTSGGTDTQYF.

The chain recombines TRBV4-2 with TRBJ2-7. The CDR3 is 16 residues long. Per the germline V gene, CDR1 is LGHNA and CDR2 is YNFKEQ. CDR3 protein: CASSQDWGSKAYEQYF.

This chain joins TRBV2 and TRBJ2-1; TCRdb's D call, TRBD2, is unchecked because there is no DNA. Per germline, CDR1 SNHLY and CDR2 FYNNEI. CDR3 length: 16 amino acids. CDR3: CASSPQSGVPYNEQFF.

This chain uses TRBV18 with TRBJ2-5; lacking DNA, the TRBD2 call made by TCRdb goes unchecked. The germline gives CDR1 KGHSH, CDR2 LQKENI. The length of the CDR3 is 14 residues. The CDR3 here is CASSPWTSDETQYF.

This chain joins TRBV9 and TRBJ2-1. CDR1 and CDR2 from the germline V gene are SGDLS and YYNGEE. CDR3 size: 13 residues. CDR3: CASSIGRYNEQFF. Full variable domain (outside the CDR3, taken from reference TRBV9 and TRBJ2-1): DSGVTQTPKHLITATGQRVTLRCSPRSGDLSVYWYQQSLDQGLQFLIQYYNGEERAKGNILERFSAQQFPDLHSELNLSSLELGDSALYFCASSIGRYNEQFFGPGTRLTVL.

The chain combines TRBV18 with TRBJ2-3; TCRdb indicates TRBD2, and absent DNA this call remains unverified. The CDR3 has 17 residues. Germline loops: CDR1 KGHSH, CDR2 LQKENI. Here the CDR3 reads CASSPIGLADYTDTQYF.

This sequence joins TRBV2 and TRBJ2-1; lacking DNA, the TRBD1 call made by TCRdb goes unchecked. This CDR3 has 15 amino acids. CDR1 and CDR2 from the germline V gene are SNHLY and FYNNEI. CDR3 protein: CASNRGGTGGYEQFF.

This CDR3 is CVSSLAPSGAGEAFF. This sequence joins TRBV5-1 and TRBJ1-1; no DNA is available, so the TRBD1 call from TCRdb remains unchecked. This CDR3 comprises 15 residues. Germline V gives CDR1 SGHRS, CDR2 YFSETQ.

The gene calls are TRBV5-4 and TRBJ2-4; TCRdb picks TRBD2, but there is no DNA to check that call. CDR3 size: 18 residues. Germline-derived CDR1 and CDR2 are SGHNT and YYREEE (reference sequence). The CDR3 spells CASSKAGLAGLAKNIQYF.

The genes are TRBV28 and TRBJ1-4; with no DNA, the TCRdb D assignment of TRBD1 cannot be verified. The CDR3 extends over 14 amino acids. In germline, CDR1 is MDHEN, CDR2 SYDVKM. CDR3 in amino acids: CASSATGGGEKLFF.

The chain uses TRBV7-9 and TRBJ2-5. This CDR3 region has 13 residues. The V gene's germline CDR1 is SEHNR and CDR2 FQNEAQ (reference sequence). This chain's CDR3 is CASSLAYKETQYF.

CDR3 sequence reads: CATSAHRGIGETQYF. The rearrangement uses TRBV24-1 and TRBJ2-5; TCRdb outputs TRBD1, but without DNA this stays unchecked. The germline V gene encodes CDR1 KGHDR and CDR2 SFDVKD. This CDR3 is 15 amino acids long.

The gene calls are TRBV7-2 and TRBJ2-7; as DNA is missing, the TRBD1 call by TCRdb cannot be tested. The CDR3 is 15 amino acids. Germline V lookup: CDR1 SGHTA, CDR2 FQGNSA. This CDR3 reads CASSLATTDTYEQYF.

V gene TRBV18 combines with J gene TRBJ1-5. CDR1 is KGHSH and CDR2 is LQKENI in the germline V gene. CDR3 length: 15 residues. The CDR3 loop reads CASSPPGRPNQPQHF.

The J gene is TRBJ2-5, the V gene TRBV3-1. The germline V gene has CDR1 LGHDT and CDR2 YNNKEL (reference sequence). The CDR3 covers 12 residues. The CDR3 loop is CASTTYQETQYF.

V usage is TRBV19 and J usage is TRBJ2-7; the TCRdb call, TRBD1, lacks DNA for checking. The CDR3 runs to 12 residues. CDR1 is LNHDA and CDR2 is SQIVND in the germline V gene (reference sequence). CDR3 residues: CASSSRDREQYF.

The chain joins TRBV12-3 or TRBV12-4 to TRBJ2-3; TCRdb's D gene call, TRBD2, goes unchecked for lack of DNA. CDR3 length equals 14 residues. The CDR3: CASSYGGTTDTQYF.

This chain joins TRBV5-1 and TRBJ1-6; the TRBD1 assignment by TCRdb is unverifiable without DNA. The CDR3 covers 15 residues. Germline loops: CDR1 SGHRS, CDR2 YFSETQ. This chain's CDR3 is CASSLVGEKDSPLHF.

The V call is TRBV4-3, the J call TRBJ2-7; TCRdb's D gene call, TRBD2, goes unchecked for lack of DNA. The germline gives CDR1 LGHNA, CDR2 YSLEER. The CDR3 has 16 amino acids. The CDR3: CASSQVDGRASYEQYF.

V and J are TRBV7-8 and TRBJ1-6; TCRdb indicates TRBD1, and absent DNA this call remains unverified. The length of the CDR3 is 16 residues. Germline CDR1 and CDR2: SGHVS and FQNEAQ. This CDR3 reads CASSFDRDGRNSPLHF. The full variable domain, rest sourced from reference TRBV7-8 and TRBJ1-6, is GAGVSQSPRYKVAKRGQDVALRCDPISGHVSLFWYQQALGQGPEFLTYFQNEAQLDKSGLPSDRFFAERPEGSVSTLKIQRTQQEDSAVYLCASSFDRDGRNSPLHFGNGTRLTVT.

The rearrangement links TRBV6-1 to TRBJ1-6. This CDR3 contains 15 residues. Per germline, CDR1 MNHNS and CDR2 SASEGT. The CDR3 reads CASSQGGGGNSPLHF.

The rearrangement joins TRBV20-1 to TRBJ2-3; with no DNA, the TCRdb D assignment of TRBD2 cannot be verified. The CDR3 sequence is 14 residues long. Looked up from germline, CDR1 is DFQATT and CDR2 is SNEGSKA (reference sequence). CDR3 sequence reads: CSAPLAGVADTQYF.

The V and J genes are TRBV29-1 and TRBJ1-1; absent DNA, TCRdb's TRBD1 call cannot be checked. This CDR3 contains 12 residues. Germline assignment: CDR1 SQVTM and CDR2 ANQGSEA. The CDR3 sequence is CSVLDSNTEAFF. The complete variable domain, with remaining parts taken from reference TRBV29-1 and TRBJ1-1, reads SAVISQKPSRDICQRGTSLTIQCQVDSQVTMMFWYRQQPGQSLTLIATANQGSEATYESGFVIDKFPISRPNLTFSTLTVSNMSPEDSSIYLCSVLDSNTEAFFGQGTRLTVV.

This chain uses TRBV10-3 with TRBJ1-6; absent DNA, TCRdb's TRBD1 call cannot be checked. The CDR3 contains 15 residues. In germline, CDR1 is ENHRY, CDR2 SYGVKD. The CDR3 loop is CAISTGPQYNSPLHF.

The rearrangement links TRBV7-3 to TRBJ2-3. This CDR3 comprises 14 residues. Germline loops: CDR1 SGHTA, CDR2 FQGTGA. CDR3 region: CASSLMNREDTQYF.